This T cell receptor beta chain derives from a study of T-cell memory formation after mild COVID-19 (dated by TCRdb to the early 2020s). Background for the entire study: TCR sequence clusters from the two donors were found to be largely donor specific. T-cell clones expanding and contracting after mild COVID-19 in a couple of donors were tracked by longitudinal TCRalpha and TCRbeta repertoire sequencing. The cohort was made up of two young adult volunteers, one female and one male, who were previously healthy. Paper-wide results and their limitations: Contracting CD4+ clones were located mainly in the CM and EM memory subsets, whereas CD8+ clones were found to be enriched in EMRA. Only a couple of mild cases were covered by the study, and larger cohorts that include severe cases with pre-infection samples were considered necessary. Clones contracting from day 15 to 85 had balanced CD4/CD8 phenotypes, while a second wave expanding from day 15 to 37 was biased towards CD4+. Some responding clones were detected in pre-infection memory, which suggested that pre-existing cross-reactive memory T cells had joined the SARS-CoV-2 response. SARS-CoV-2 specificity was not confirmed for the second-wave clones peaking on day 37.

Ficoll-Paque density gradient centrifugation was used to isolate PBMCs. The germline V gene (reference sequence) sets CDR1 to LNHDA and CDR2 to SQIVND. The cysteine opens and the phenylalanine closes a CDR3 of 13 amino acids. Just CDR3 DNA is preserved here, 39 bases in frame from base 1. V and J lose 7 bases and 6 bases, and a span of 13 bases separates them. The instrument given in TCRdb is Illumina NovaSeq 6000. TCRalpha and TCRbeta cDNA libraries were constructed by 5'RACE with constant-segment primers, with sample barcodes and unique molecular identifiers being introduced. RNA was extracted from every sample with Trizol reagent. The libraries were amplified in two PCR steps, and the second step added a second sample barcode and Illumina TruSeq adapters. The libraries were sequenced on an Illumina NovaSeq using 2 x 150 bp paired-end reads. On the study's bioinformatics: With migec v1.2.7, reads were demultiplexed and then collapsed into UMI-guided consensus sequences. Using mixcr v2.1.11, UMI consensuses were aligned to TRA and TRB V and J templates and then assembled into clonotypes. Expanded or contracted clonotypes were those called significant by both edgeR and NoisET, with noise models trained on biological replicates. For edgeR calls, a false discovery rate-adjusted p below 0.01 and a log2 fold-change threshold of 1 were applied. As an exploratory analysis of dynamics, max-normalized trajectories of the 1000 most abundant clonotypes were examined by PCA with hierarchical clustering. Separately sequenced CD4+ and CD8+ repertoires were used to assign the CD4 or CD8 phenotype of responding clones. The public reads were run again by TCRdb, first through fastp at Q25 and then through MiXCR, and only productive beta chains were kept. Each CDR3 protein appears once, grouped with its most common genes and DNA. TCRdb's processing, not the authors', yielded these V and J calls. The sample table contains approximately 300,000 distinct CDR3 sequences; only one count was recorded for 8% to 9% of them. Clones ranked in the top ten supply about 20% of the sample.

About this clonotype: This clone's antigen is unknown. The input lacks base qualities; no much larger clone sits a single base away.

This chain is built from TRBV19 and TRBJ1-5, with the D gene not confidently named. This clonotype originated in a man between 18 and 35 years old who had mild COVID-19 (a few samples of this study predate the infection). The sample titles of this study are shuffled in the database, so cell type and time point are left out; the donor was told from shared clones. Sequencing input: PBMCs or a T cell subset sorted from them (not recorded which). The sequenced DNA is TGTGCCAGTACTGGTTCTATGGTTCAGCCCCAGCATTTT. It specifies CASTGSMVQPQHF.